This T cell receptor (beta chain) was captured by sequencing in a study of blood T cell repertoires in COVID-19. Background on the study: Researchers got acute and convalescent COVID-19 samples from the United States, Italy and Spain.

Sequencing was performed with immunoSEQ multiplex PCR; in TCRdb, only in-frame clones are kept and a portion is missing. The table has a few hundred thousand clones, roughly nine tenths seen once. What was sequenced was peripheral blood. This clonotype was obtained from an older woman with COVID-19, enrolled during active disease.

Written as DNA, the CDR3 is TGTGCCAGCAGCGTAGCGTCGAGGGGGGGCACTGAAGCTTTCTTT. As protein: CASSVASRGGTEAFF. The J gene is TRBJ1-1, the V gene TRBV9; D might be TRBD1 (6 bases). V lost 0 bases, J lost 4 bases, and 13 bases lay in between. This CDR3 contains 15 residues. Per the germline V gene, CDR1 is SGDLS and CDR2 is YYNGEE.